These 29 T cell receptor beta chains were sequenced from one sample in a study of OX40 agonist ivuxolimab in advanced cancers. Clones were read by immunoSEQ multiplex PCR, and TCRdb kept only the in-frame ones, dropping some. The top ten hold over 9.5% of the sample, which has fewer than 85,000 clones, 75% to 90% seen once. The source material was CD4+ or CD8+ T cells sorted from blood, sampled in a trial of the OX40 agonist ivuxolimab. Every receptor here comes from an adult with an advanced solid tumor such as melanoma, head and neck, liver or kidney cancer.

The chain couples TRBV11-1 to TRBJ2-4, with D possibly TRBD1 on 6 matching bases. The V and J ends lost 5 bases and 7 bases respectively, with 12 bases between them. Germline CDR1 is SGHAT and CDR2 is FQDESV (reference sequence). The CDR3 contains 13 residues. CDR3 sequence reads: CASSPQGSNIQYF. The CDR3 bases are TGTGCCAGCAGCCCCCAGGGGAGTAACATTCAGTACTTC.

The rearrangement links TRBV5-1 to TRBJ1-1, with D perhaps matching TRBD1 (5 bases). The germline CDR1 and CDR2 sequences are SGHRS and YFSETQ. Trimming cost V 5 bases and J 5 bases, with 16 bases left between them. The CDR3 runs to 14 residues. CDR3: CASSFQGASTEAFF. In DNA form, the CDR3 reads TGCGCCAGCAGTTTCCAGGGAGCCTCGACTGAAGCTTTCTTT.

This chain joins TRBV7-3 and TRBJ2-2, with TRBD2 matching over 7 bases. CDR1 and CDR2 (germline): SGHTA, FQGTGA. The CDR3 covers 17 residues. V lost 4 bases to trimming and J lost 1 base; unmatched junction nucleotides: 9. DNA of the CDR3: TGTGCCAGCAGCTATGTAGCGGGCAGGGTGAACACCGGGGAGCTGTTTTTT. This sequence encodes CASSYVAGRVNTGELFF.

This chain connects TRBV27 to TRBJ2-5; unclear D gene. This CDR3 has 14 amino acids. V was pared by 6 bases and J by 1 base, with 12 bases between. In germline, CDR1 is MNHEY, CDR2 SMNVEV (reference sequence). The CDR3 sequence is CASSPFPTQETQYF. For the CDR3, the DNA is TGTGCCAGCAGCCCTTTCCCGACCCAAGAGACCCAGTACTTC.

A single count supports this clone. The V gene is TRBV5-1, the J gene TRBJ2-3; D gene ambiguous. In germline, CDR1 is SGHRS, CDR2 YFSETQ. The CDR3 consists of 16 residues. V shed 4 bases and J shed 2 bases, with 17 bases lying between them. This CDR3 is CASSASRASFTDTQYF. CDR3 bases: TGCGCCAGCAGCGCCTCTAGGGCCTCCTTCACAGATACGCAGTATTTT.

The chain links TRBV30 to TRBJ2-7, with TRBD2 identical over 9 bases. The CDR3 spans 13 residues. The germline V gene has CDR1 GTSNPN and CDR2 SVGIG (reference sequence). With 4 bases clipped from V and 6 bases from J, the junction kept 7 bases outside the gene matches. CDR3 DNA: TGTGCCTGGACTCGGCGGGAGGGCCTCGAGCAGTACTTC. It codes for CAWTRREGLEQYF.

The V and J genes are TRBV7-9 and TRBJ1-3, with D unclear. The germline V gene encodes CDR1 SEHNR and CDR2 FQNEAQ (reference sequence). The CDR3 consists of 14 residues. V was trimmed by 1 base and J by 1 base, leaving 5 bases between them. Written as DNA, the CDR3 is TGTGCCAGCAGCTTAGACGGTTCTGGAAACACCATATATTTT. This translates into CASSLDGSGNTIYF.

To note about this clone: The sample holds other DNA sequences that translate to the same CDR3. The DNA for the CDR3 is TGTGCCAGCAGCCCCTCAGGGGGGCAGGTTGGCTACACCTTC. It codes for CASSPSGGQVGYTF. V gene TRBV7-8 combines with J gene TRBJ1-2, with 7 bases lining up with TRBD1. The CDR3 has 14 amino acids. Per the germline V gene, CDR1 is SGHVS and CDR2 is FQNEAQ. The J segment lost 7 bases and the V segment lost 5 bases, leaving 10 bases of the junction unmatched.

The chain recombines TRBV6-6 with TRBJ2-7; D ambiguous. Trimming removed 3 bases from V and 2 bases from J, with 17 bases in between. This CDR3 spans 16 amino acids. Germline V gives CDR1 MNHNY, CDR2 SVGAGI (reference sequence). The CDR3 protein is CASSYLGTEDPYEQYF. The CDR3 DNA reads TGTGCCAGCAGTTATCTGGGCACCGAGGACCCCTACGAGCAGTACTTC.

The V gene is TRBV28, the J gene TRBJ2-7; TRBD1 agrees at 7 bases. Unmatched junction bases numbered 6, after V lost 3 bases and J lost 1 base. The CDR3 sequence is 15 residues long. The V gene's germline CDR1 is MDHEN and CDR2 SYDVKM. The CDR3 DNA reads as TGTGCCAGCAGTTTCAGGGGACAGTTATCCTACGAGCAGTACTTC. Translated, it gives CASSFRGQLSYEQYF.

V and J are TRBV7-7 and TRBJ2-1; tentatively, D is TRBD1 (5 bases). CDR1 and CDR2 (germline): SSHAT, FNYEAQ (reference sequence). With 1 base removed from V and 6 bases from J, the gap between germline ends came to 10 bases. This CDR3 region has 14 residues. In nucleotides, the CDR3 is TGTGCCAGCAGCTTAGACTCTGGGGCCAATGAGCAGTTCTTC. It is translated as CASSLDSGANEQFF.

The chain joins TRBV10-1 to TRBJ2-4; possibly TRBD2 for D (5 bases). The CDR3 extends over 11 amino acids. Germline V lookup: CDR1 WNHNN, CDR2 SYGVQD (reference sequence). The germline V and J ends were trimmed by 3 bases and 15 bases, with 12 bases remaining between them. CDR3 protein: CASSDGVTRYF. The CDR3 DNA sequence: TGCGCCAGCAGTGACGGGGTAACTAGGTACTTC.

The V gene is TRBV20-1, the J gene TRBJ1-2, with D uncertain. Germline-derived CDR1 and CDR2 are DFQATT and SNEGSKA (reference sequence). The CDR3 consists of 10 residues. The CDR3 DNA sequence: TGCACCCCGGACCGATATGGCTACACCTTC. As protein: CTPDRYGYTF.

The J gene is TRBJ2-7, the V gene TRBV7-9; 7 bases line up with TRBD1. V lost 5 bases to trimming and J lost 0 bases; unmatched junction nucleotides: 7. The CDR3 loop spans 15 amino acids. CDR1 is SEHNR and CDR2 is FQNEAQ in the germline V gene (reference sequence). As DNA, the CDR3 is TGTGCCAGCAGCCTCGGACAGGAAGTCTCCTACGAGCAGTACTTC. Its translation is CASSLGQEVSYEQYF.

Only a few counts were recorded for this clone. The rearrangement uses TRBV7-3 and TRBJ1-6; D is ambiguous. Trimming took 0 bases from V and 9 from J, leaving 9 bases between them. Germline V gene sequence: CDR1 SGHTA, CDR2 FQGTGA. The CDR3 has 14 residues. CDR3 nucleotides: TGTGCCAGCAGCTTAACAGGGTCGGGTTCACCCCTCCACTTT. It specifies CASSLTGSGSPLHF.

The chain employs TRBV7-7 and TRBJ2-2; D is ambiguous. The CDR3 is made up of 13 amino acids. V lost 1 base to trimming and J lost 1 base, with 1 base between them. CDR1 SSHAT and CDR2 FNYEAQ come from the germline V gene (reference sequence). Written as DNA, the CDR3 is TGTGCCAGCAGCTTAGAGAACACCGGGGAGCTGTTTTTT. Translating gives CASSLENTGELFF.

J is TRBJ2-5 and V is TRBV27; 9 nucleotides match TRBD2. The CDR3 is 21 amino acids. Germline values: CDR1 MNHEY, CDR2 SMNVEV (reference sequence). V shed 4 bases and J 6 bases; nucleotides not matched to a gene: 27. The CDR3, as DNA: TGTGCCAGCAGTTCACTAACCAATAGCGGGAGTGGAATCGTTAACAGGCAGACCCAGTACTTC. Translation: CASSSLTNSGSGIVNRQTQYF.

The chain carries TRBV28 and TRBJ2-1; 8 bases map to TRBD2. CDR1 and CDR2 (germline): MDHEN, SYDVKM. The V segment lost 2 bases and the J segment 4 bases; nucleotides outside the gene matches: 7. CDR3 length: 16 residues. The CDR3 reads CASSLTAGETYNEQFF. The CDR3 coding sequence is TGTGCCAGCAGTTTAACAGCGGGGGAAACATACAATGAGCAGTTCTTC.

This clone was observed once. The rearrangement links TRBV6-1 to TRBJ1-2, with D perhaps TRBD1 (6 bases). V lost 8 bases to trimming and J lost 7 bases, with 23 bases between them. The CDR3 has 15 residues. CDR1 is MNHNS, CDR2 SASEGT, per germline. CDR3 sequence: CASLALTGSRPGYTF. The CDR3, as DNA: TGTGCCAGCCTTGCCTTAACAGGGTCGAGGCCTGGCTACACCTTC.

The V call is TRBV21-1, the J call TRBJ2-6; TRBD2 is the table's D call and was not checked against the DNA. TRBV21-1 is a known pseudogene. This CDR3 region has 15 residues. The CDR3 DNA sequence: TGTGCCAGCAGCAGGCGGGGGGCAGGGGCCAACGTCCTGACTTTC. Its translation: CASSRRGAGANVLTF.

The rearrangement links TRBV6-4 to TRBJ2-3; D is unresolved. CDR1 is MRHNA, CDR2 SNTAGT, per germline. The CDR3 runs 10 residues. V lost 7 bases and J lost 6, with 5 bases in between. The DNA for the CDR3 is TGTGCCAGCACTTACGATACGCAGTATTTT. As protein: CASTYDTQYF.

This clone was seen once. The chain is built from TRBV6-1 and TRBJ2-7, with D perhaps given as TRBD1 or TRBD2 (6 bases each). Trimming took off 7 bases at V and 3 bases at J, with 16 bases between the two ends. The germline V gene has CDR1 MNHNS and CDR2 SASEGT. This CDR3 comprises 14 residues. CDR3 in amino acids: CASNPHEGGYEQYF. The CDR3 nucleotides are TGTGCCAGCAATCCACACGAGGGGGGCTACGAGCAGTACTTC.

CDR3 DNA: TGTGCCAGCAGCACCTCCGAGGGCCCCTACAATGAGCAGTTCTTC. It encodes CASSTSEGPYNEQFF. This rearrangement joins TRBV27 to TRBJ2-1; a weak D match, TRBD2 (5 bases). Germline CDR1 and CDR2: MNHEY and SMNVEV (reference sequence). There are 15 residues in the CDR3. The V gene lost 6 bases and the J gene lost 2 bases, with 14 bases spanning the gap.

The count of this clone is one. This chain connects TRBV13 to TRBJ2-3, with D uncertain. This CDR3 contains 19 residues. Trimming took 5 bases from V and 4 from J, leaving 28 bases between them. Germline V gene sequence: CDR1 PRHDT, CDR2 FYEKMQ (reference sequence). CDR3 amino acids: CASSQTRPDVLVGADTQYF. CDR3 coding DNA: TGTGCCAGCAGCCAAACCCGCCCGGATGTGTTGGTGGGTGCAGATACGCAGTATTTT.

The chain employs TRBV9 and TRBJ2-7; 8 positions match TRBD1. The junction had 2 bases not matched to a gene; V was cut back by 0 bases and J by 3 bases. The germline CDR1 and CDR2 sequences are SGDLS and YYNGEE. The CDR3 is 14 residues long. CDR3 sequence reads: CASSVADRGYEQYF. CDR3 DNA sequence: TGTGCCAGCAGCGTAGCAGACAGGGGCTACGAGCAGTACTTC.

By its share, this clone is medium-sized (0.01 to 0.1%). This chain links TRBV18 with TRBJ2-7; no firm D call. This CDR3 spans 11 amino acids. V was cut by 0 bases and J by 5 bases, with 2 bases left in between. Germline CDR1 KGHSH, CDR2 LQKENI. The CDR3 spells CASSPPDEQYF. The CDR3 nucleotides read TGTGCCAGCTCACCACCGGACGAGCAGTACTTC.

This chain joins TRBV9 and TRBJ1-2; TRBD1 might be the D (6 bases). In germline, CDR1 is SGDLS, CDR2 YYNGEE. This CDR3 has 15 residues. V lost 2 bases and J 0 bases, leaving 11 bases between the germline ends. CDR3 loop: CASSVDRGTNYGYTF. CDR3 nucleotides: TGTGCCAGCAGCGTGGACAGAGGGACTAACTATGGCTACACCTTC. Supplemented by reference TRBV9 and TRBJ1-2, the full variable domain reads DSGVTQTPKHLITATGQRVTLRCSPRSGDLSVYWYQQSLDQGLQFLIQYYNGEERAKGNILERFSAQQFPDLHSELNLSSLELGDSALYFCASSVDRGTNYGYTFGSGTRLTVV.

This chain joins TRBV6-5 and TRBJ2-1; D remains ambiguous. The CDR3 runs 15 residues. With 2 bases removed from V and 0 bases from J, the gap between germline ends came to 8 bases. CDR1 MNHEY and CDR2 SVGAGI come from the germline V gene. This chain's CDR3 is CASSYPGSSYNEQFF. The CDR3 DNA reads TGTGCCAGCAGTTACCCGGGTAGCTCCTACAATGAGCAGTTCTTC.

The V call is TRBV27, the J call TRBJ2-3; no reliable D call. CDR3 length: 15 residues. V shed 5 bases and J shed 4 bases, with 16 bases lying between them. Germline loops: CDR1 MNHEY, CDR2 SMNVEV (reference sequence). CDR3 DNA: TGTGCCAGCAGTGATGGCGTCCGAGTGCCAGATACGCAGTATTTT. Encoded protein: CASSDGVRVPDTQYF.